This T cell receptor beta chain was sequenced during a study of cytomegalovirus exposure and HLA in healthy donors. The V end was cut by 4 bases, the J end by 7 bases, with 17 bases between. The CDR3 has 15 amino acids. CDR1 and CDR2 from the germline V gene are SGHKS and YYEKEE (reference sequence). The PCR was carried out with 60 Vbeta primers and 13 Jbeta primers. Per the original data handling: Later, an analysis found 65 million to 85 million unique TCR beta chains, and about 10 million of these were shared. Produced via immunoSEQ multiplex PCR; TCRdb's table is partial and in-frame only. That table gives V, J and clone size, and the DNA gave D and trimming. The sample yields 150,000 to 200,000 clones, approximately 85% seen once.

The TCR originated in a man in his fifties or sixties in good health and CMV-seropositive. The chain joins TRBV5-5 to TRBJ1-4, with D possibly matching TRBD1 (6 bases). Source material: PBMCs. The CDR3 nucleotides read TGTGCCAGCAGCCGCGGACAGACGCCCGGTGAAAAACTGTTTTTT. Translation gives CASSRGQTPGEKLFF.